Below, 19 T cell receptor beta chains from the same sample are listed, as sequenced in a study of OX40 agonist ivuxolimab in advanced cancers. Only in-frame clones appear in the TCRdb table, and some are missing; sequencing was by immunoSEQ multiplex PCR. The sample has 8,000 to 10,000 clones; 88% are singletons. This specimen was CD4+ or CD8+ T cells sorted from blood, taken in a trial of the OX40 agonist ivuxolimab. Source of these receptors: an adult with an advanced solid tumor such as melanoma, head and neck, liver or kidney cancer.

The DNA of the CDR3 is TGTGCCACTACGAAATTTCTCGGGACAGGGGGCGACCGAGACTCCTACGAGCAGTACTTC. It specifies CATTKFLGTGGDRDSYEQYF. The chain is built from TRBV27 and TRBJ2-7; 12 nucleotides match TRBD1. CDR3 length: 20 residues. Germline-derived CDR1 and CDR2 are MNHEY and SMNVEV (reference sequence). Trimming cost V 10 bases and J 0 bases; bases outside gene matches: 22.

This clone was seen only once. V is TRBV9 and J is TRBJ2-3, with D perhaps TRBD2 (6 bases). CDR1 is SGDLS, CDR2 YYNGEE, per germline. CDR3 length: 14 amino acids. V was cut by 4 bases and J by 6 bases, with 15 bases left in between. CDR3 loop: CASSPMEGWDTQYF. DNA of the CDR3: TGTGCCAGCAGCCCAATGGAGGGATGGGATACGCAGTATTTT.

This chain links TRBV4-2 with TRBJ2-1; D remains ambiguous. Looked up from germline, CDR1 is LGHNA and CDR2 is YNFKEQ. CDR3 length: 13 residues. Trimming shortened V by 0 bases and J by 4 bases, and 4 bases separated the two germline ends. CDR3 amino acids: CASSQDLYNEQFF. DNA of the CDR3: TGTGCCAGCAGCCAAGATTTGTACAATGAGCAGTTCTTC.

This chain joins TRBV19 and TRBJ1-1, with D possibly TRBD1 on 6 matching bases. Trimming pared 2 bases from V and 7 bases from J, leaving 14 bases between. Germline lookup yields CDR1 LNHDA and CDR2 SQIVND (reference sequence). The CDR3 contains 14 residues. CDR3 nucleotides: TGTGCCAGTAGTATAAATGGGGCAGGGGATGAAGCTTTCTTT. Translated: CASSINGAGDEAFF.

The CDR3 spells CASSVGQGYNEQFF. In DNA, the CDR3 is TGTGCCAGCAGCGTAGGCCAGGGATACAATGAGCAGTTCTTC. The chain links TRBV9 to TRBJ2-1, with D possibly TRBD1 on 5 matching bases. The germline gives CDR1 SGDLS, CDR2 YYNGEE. This CDR3 is 14 amino acids long. Trimming removed 0 bases at V and 4 bases at J, with 8 bases between.

This chain joins TRBV2 and TRBJ2-1; the D gene could be TRBD1 or TRBD2 (5 bases each). V shed 8 bases and J shed 5 bases, with 25 bases lying between them. CDR3 length: 17 residues. Germline V CDR1 and CDR2: SNHLY, FYNNEI. CDR3 sequence reads: CASGGGAHIDSNNEQFF. DNA of the CDR3: TGTGCCAGCGGTGGGGGAGCACATATAGACAGCAACAATGAGCAGTTCTTC.

The J gene is TRBJ1-5, the V gene TRBV15; D is undetermined. CDR1 is LNHNV, CDR2 YYDKDF, per germline (reference sequence). This CDR3 has 15 amino acids. V lost 1 base and J lost 1, with 8 bases in between. CDR3 nucleotides: TGTGCCACCAGCAGAGTTAAGCTGAGCAATCAGCCCCAGCATTTT. Protein sequence: CATSRVKLSNQPQHF. The full variable domain, rest sourced from reference TRBV15 and TRBJ1-5, is DAMVIQNPRYQVTQFGKPVTLSCSQTLNHNVMYWYQQKSSQAPKLLFHYYDKDFNNEADTPDNFQSRRPNTSFCFLDIRSPGLGDTAMYLCATSRVKLSNQPQHFGDGTRLSIL.

This rearrangement joins TRBV6-6 to TRBJ2-4; D gene uncertain. The V gene lost 2 bases and the J gene lost 2 bases, with 7 bases spanning the gap. The CDR3 runs to 14 residues. Germline CDR1 and CDR2: MNHNY and SVGAGI (reference sequence). The CDR3 DNA sequence: TGTGCCAGCAGTTACGATGGTCCCAAAAACATTCAGTACTTC. Protein sequence: CASSYDGPKNIQYF.

In this sample, this clone is large. The chain carries TRBV13 and TRBJ1-1; weak D call: TRBD1 (5 bases). The CDR3 covers 15 residues. V dropped 6 bases and J dropped 1 base, with 15 bases sitting between them. Germline V gene data show CDR1 as PRHDT and CDR2 as FYEKMQ (reference sequence). The CDR3 loop is CASRLRGVPNTEAFF. For the CDR3, the DNA is TGTGCCAGCAGGCTTCGGGGGGTCCCGAACACTGAAGCTTTCTTT.

J is TRBJ1-5 and V is TRBV28; the D is unclear. The germline CDR1 and CDR2 sequences are MDHEN and SYDVKM. The CDR3 extends over 15 amino acids. Trimming cost V 6 bases and J 0 bases, with 12 bases left between them. CDR3 loop: CASRPFGDSNQPQHF. The CDR3 bases are TGTGCCAGCAGGCCCTTTGGGGATAGCAATCAGCCCCAGCATTTT.

Remarks on this clone: Mismatch with germline at one junction end may stem from a read error. The CDR3 loop is CASSRGLSLFF. Written as DNA, the CDR3 is TGTGCCAGCAGCCGGGGTCTAAGCCTATTCTTC. This sequence joins TRBV7-6 and TRBJ1-2; D is unclear. Per germline, CDR1 SGHVS and CDR2 FNYEAQ. The CDR3 extends over 11 amino acids.

The genes are TRBV7-9 and TRBJ1-6, with D possibly TRBD1 on 6 matching bases. The CDR3 extends over 16 amino acids. Deletions cut 5 bases from V and 5 bases from J, with 16 bases between. Germline CDR1 SEHNR, CDR2 FQNEAQ (reference sequence). The CDR3 reads CASSRPGVTHNSPLHF. The CDR3 nucleotides read TGTGCCAGCAGCCGTCCAGGGGTTACTCATAATTCACCCCTCCACTTT.

V is TRBV7-9 and J is TRBJ1-1; TRBD1 matches at 7 bases. The junction had 7 bases not matched to a gene; V was cut back by 1 base and J by 11 bases. There are 13 residues in the CDR3. Germline assignment: CDR1 SEHNR and CDR2 FQNEAQ (reference sequence). The CDR3 DNA reads as TGTGCCAGCAGCTTAGTTACAGGGGAATGGGCTTTCTTT. As protein: CASSLVTGEWAFF.

The genes are TRBV7-9 and TRBJ1-6, with 8 bases identical to TRBD1. Trimming removed 5 bases from V and 9 bases from J; junction bases left unmatched: 12. This CDR3 comprises 16 residues. Germline values: CDR1 SEHNR, CDR2 FQNEAQ (reference sequence). The CDR3 DNA sequence: TGTGCCAGCAGCCCCGGACCGCCAGGGGGCCCTTCACCCCTCCACTTT. This sequence encodes CASSPGPPGGPSPLHF.

The J gene is TRBJ2-1, the V gene TRBV2; possible D gene TRBD1, 5 bases. The CDR3 covers 12 residues. Trimming stripped 7 bases from V and 9 bases from J, with 13 bases between. CDR1 and CDR2 from the germline V gene are SNHLY and FYNNEI. For the CDR3, the DNA is TGTGCCAGCATGATTCAGGGTAGTGAGCAGTTCTTC. The encoded protein is CASMIQGSEQFF.

This chain joins TRBV7-9 and TRBJ2-1; 10 bases align to TRBD2. The CDR3 extends over 16 amino acids. Germline-derived CDR1 and CDR2 are SEHNR and FQNEAQ (reference sequence). The V segment lost 1 base and the J segment 10 bases; nucleotides outside the gene matches: 10. CDR3 protein: CASSLGVSGGAREQFF. CDR3 bases: TGTGCCAGCAGCTTAGGTGTGAGCGGGGGGGCTCGGGAGCAGTTCTTC.

The V call is TRBV5-8, the J call TRBJ1-4; D is unresolved. V gave up 0 bases and J gave up 7 bases, with 7 bases separating them. CDR1 SGHTS and CDR2 YDEGEE come from the germline V gene. The CDR3 has 13 residues. CDR3 protein: CASSLGAGEKLFF. Here the CDR3 DNA reads TGTGCCAGCAGCTTGGGGGCGGGTGAAAAACTGTTTTTT.

A single count supports this clone. J is TRBJ2-4 and V is TRBV11-1; TRBD2 is a possible D gene (6 bases). V gave up 1 base and J gave up 8 bases, with 6 bases separating them. Germline V CDR1 and CDR2: SGHAT, FQDESV (reference sequence). This CDR3 is built from 12 residues. The CDR3 DNA reads as TGTGCCAGCAGCTTAGGGGAGGACATTCAGTACTTC. Encoded protein: CASSLGEDIQYF.

The chain recombines TRBV6-4 with TRBJ2-5, with 7 bases lining up with TRBD1. The CDR3 extends over 15 amino acids. CDR1 and CDR2 from the germline V gene are MRHNA and SNTAGT. J lost 1 base, V lost 5 bases, and 7 bases had no gene match. The chain's CDR3 is CASSPSGQFQETQYF. The CDR3 coding sequence is TGTGCCAGCAGTCCATCGGGACAGTTCCAAGAGACCCAGTACTTC.